This T cell receptor (beta chain) was identified in a study of the immune and genomic landscape of osteosarcoma (dated by TCRdb to 2019 to 2021). For the wider study: A total of around 47 pediatric and adult patients with high-grade osteosarcoma made up the overall cohort, and the median age at diagnosis was around 27 years (range roughly 5-90). The cohort was enriched for poor-risk disease, as unfavorable pathologic response to standard therapy was shown in nearly 75% of the cohort and about 67% of the cohort were deceased. Three patients contributed a couple of samples from the same tumor site. The study profiled osteosarcoma specimens with whole genome, RNA and T-cell receptor sequencing plus immunohistochemistry and reverse phase protein arrays to define immunogenic potential. Patients in the overall cohort were roughly 56% male, and more than 70% presented with localized disease at diagnosis. The osteosarcoma immunogenomic landscape was characterized by integrating TCR sequencing results with transcriptome, protein array and immunostaining data. The goal of the study was to explain why immune checkpoint inhibitors show limited clinical activity in osteosarcoma.

TCR beta chain CDR3 regions were immunosequenced with the ImmunoSEQ Assay (Adaptive Biotechnologies). In the original analysis: The ImmunoSEQ Analyzer platform was used to export TCRB rearrangements, read counts, read proportions and gene usage. T-cell clonality was calculated from productive rearrangements as 1 minus Pielou's evenness. In the clonal space homeostasis analysis, clonotypes were grouped as rare, small, medium, large or hyperexpanded (0.01 to 1 of the repertoire). TCR productive clonality was compared across immune clusters C1, C2 and C3 using the Wilcoxon rank sum test. TCRdb took over this immuneACCESS table, retaining in-frame rearrangements with V and J assigned. Such tables are incomplete; in checked studies, under half of the missing clones stem from an unresolved V gene, and the remainder is unexplained. For V, J and clone size, that table is used; D and trimming come from the DNA. The sample table records about 6,200 clones; 55% to 75% of these occur just once. The ten most abundant clones make up about 15% of the sample.

With regard to this clone: It lacks a known antigen. No base qualities exist here, and no much larger clone lies one base off it.

Specimens were post-treatment primary, local recurrence and metastasis tumors from poor-prognosis patients. The research as a whole found: Overall, productive TCR clonality was low, with an average of 0.09 and a maximum of 0.3, which suggests limited T-cell clonal expansion. Sample size was not determined by any statistical method, because osteosarcoma is rare and all possible samples were collected. Although TCR productive clonality was higher in the immune-hot C3 cluster than in the cold C1 cluster, TCR productive clonality was still low overall. Matched blood was collected from only a couple of patients, alongside the frozen tumor specimens. Five cases had a single hyperexpanded clone dominating the repertoire, and all had fewer than 100 T-cell clonotypes. Rather than matched normal tissue, external data from normal skin and healthy peripheral blood provided the clonality benchmarks.

The CDR3 measures 15 amino acids from cysteine to phenylalanine. Of all the DNA, just the CDR3 is kept, 45 bases in frame from base 1. Trimming accounts for 5 bases at V and 6 bases at J, while the number of junction bases matched to no gene is 6. CDR1 and CDR2 were assigned from the germline V gene as SGHTA and FQGNSA. Sequenced sample: osteosarcoma tumor tissue from the lung. The chain uses TRBV7-2 and TRBJ1-5; TRBD1 lines up with 11 middle nucleotides. This TCR was recovered from a human donor with osteosarcoma. The nucleotide sequence is given as TGTGCCAGCAGCCCGGGACAGGGGGGACGTCAGCCCCAGCATTTT. It codes for CASSPGQGGRQPQHF.